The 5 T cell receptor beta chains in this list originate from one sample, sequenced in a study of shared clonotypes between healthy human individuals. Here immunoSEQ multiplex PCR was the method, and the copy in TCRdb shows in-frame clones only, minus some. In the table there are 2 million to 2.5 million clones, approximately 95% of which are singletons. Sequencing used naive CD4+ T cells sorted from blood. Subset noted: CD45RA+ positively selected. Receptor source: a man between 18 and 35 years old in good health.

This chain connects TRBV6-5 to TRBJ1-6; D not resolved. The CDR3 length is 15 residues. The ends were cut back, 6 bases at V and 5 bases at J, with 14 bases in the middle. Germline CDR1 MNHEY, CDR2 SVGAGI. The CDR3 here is CASRDDRRNNSPLHF. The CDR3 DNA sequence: TGTGCCAGCAGGGATGACCGTCGGAATAATTCACCCCTCCACTTT.

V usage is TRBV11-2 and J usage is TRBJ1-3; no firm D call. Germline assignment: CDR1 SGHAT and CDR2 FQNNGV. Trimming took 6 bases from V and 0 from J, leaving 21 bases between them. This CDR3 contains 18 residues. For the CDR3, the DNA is TGTGCCAGCAGATTCGAAGGCGCAGTCAGAAGCTCTGGAAACACCATATATTTT. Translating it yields CASRFEGAVRSSGNTIYF.

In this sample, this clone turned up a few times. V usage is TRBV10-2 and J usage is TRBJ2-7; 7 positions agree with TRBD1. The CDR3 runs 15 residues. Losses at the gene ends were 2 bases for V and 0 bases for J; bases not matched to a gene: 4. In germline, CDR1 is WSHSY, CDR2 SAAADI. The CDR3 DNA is TGCGCCAGCAGTGAGACAGGGGCCGCCTCCTACGAGCAGTACTTC. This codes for CASSETGAASYEQYF.

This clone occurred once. The CDR3 reads CASSSTGTSGYNEQFF. For the CDR3, the DNA is TGTGCCAGCAGTTCCACCGGGACTAGCGGATACAATGAGCAGTTCTTC. This chain connects TRBV6-5 to TRBJ2-1; 11 bases align to TRBD2. Trimming took 4 bases from V and 4 from J; bases not matched to a gene: 6. Looked up from germline, CDR1 is MNHEY and CDR2 is SVGAGI. The CDR3 length is 16 residues.

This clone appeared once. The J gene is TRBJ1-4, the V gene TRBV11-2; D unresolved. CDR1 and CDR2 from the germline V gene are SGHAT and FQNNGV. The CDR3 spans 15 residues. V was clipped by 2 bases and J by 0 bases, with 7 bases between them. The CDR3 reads CASSLRVATNEKLFF. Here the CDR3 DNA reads TGTGCCAGCAGCTTACGGGTTGCAACTAATGAAAAACTGTTTTTT.